The entry below describes one T cell receptor beta chain. Unmatched junction bases numbered 17, after V lost 3 bases and J lost 4 bases. Germline lookup yields CDR1 GTSNPN and CDR2 SVGIG (reference sequence). The CDR3 totals 19 residues. TCRdb's table, derived via immunoSEQ multiplex PCR, lists solely in-frame clones and lacks some. The table shows about 2.1 million clones, with around 93% occurring only once. Naive CD8 cells lacked CD45RO and underwent positive selection for CCR7, leaving out terminally differentiated effector memory CD45RA+ cells. The sample is drawn from a study of shared clonotypes between healthy human individuals.

The TCR originated in a man aged 18 to 30 in good health. Some clones in this sample may be carry-over from other donors' samples. J is TRBJ2-3 and V is TRBV30; 12 nucleotides match TRBD2. Sequenced material: naive CD8+ T cells from PBMCs. The CDR3 is CAWRGERASGRAMADTQYF. DNA for the CDR3: TGTGCCTGGAGGGGCGAACGGGCTAGCGGGAGGGCCATGGCAGATACGCAGTATTTT.